This TCR beta chain came from a study of post-analysis software for immune sequencing data. Points from the study as a whole: In patients, TRBV5-6, TRBV5-1 and TRBV20-1 belonged to five or six TRBV segments found more frequently than in controls.

Included in the TCR beta cDNA libraries were unique molecular identifiers. MiXCR, run by TCRdb on the PCR reads, gives a single entry per CDR3 protein. The top ten clones hold roughly 4.5% of a sample with about 770,000 distinct CDR3 sequences, about 45% of them seen once. Trimming stripped 2 bases from V and 3 bases from J, with 5 bases between. The CDR3 runs 12 residues. About this clonotype itself: Its antigen is still unknown.

The sequence was collected from a girl aged 10 to 17 with multiple sclerosis. The sample taken for sequencing was blood. V gene TRBV12-3 or TRBV12-4 combines with J gene TRBJ2-7; D ambiguous. As DNA, the CDR3 is TGTGCCAGCAGTTTAATGGGCTACGAGCAGTACTTC. This encodes CASSLMGYEQYF.